This T cell receptor (beta chain) is from a study of human T cells and chemical hapten exposure. Background on the study: Among samples, TCR yields varied mainly because of small differences in pooled library volume.

TCRdb analysed the RACE reads with MiXCR anew, one entry per CDR3 protein. This table has over 85,000 distinct CDR3 sequences, around 8.8% appearing once. The CDR3 covers 11 residues. V was cut by 10 bases and J by 6 bases, with 7 bases left in between. Germline V lookup: CDR1 MDHEN, CDR2 SYDVKM. Time point reported: healthy volunteer bleed at 2 weeks. It was from unfractionated whole blood that total RNA was extracted. This clonotype was picked up many times. The chain is built from TRBV28 and TRBJ2-6; D might be TRBD2 (5 bases). The specimen sequenced was whole blood. This clonotype originated in a female donor in good health. Some clones in this sample may be carry-over from other donors' samples. In DNA, the CDR3 is TGTGCCACCCGGGAGGCCAACGTCCTGACTTTC. This translates into CATREANVLTF.